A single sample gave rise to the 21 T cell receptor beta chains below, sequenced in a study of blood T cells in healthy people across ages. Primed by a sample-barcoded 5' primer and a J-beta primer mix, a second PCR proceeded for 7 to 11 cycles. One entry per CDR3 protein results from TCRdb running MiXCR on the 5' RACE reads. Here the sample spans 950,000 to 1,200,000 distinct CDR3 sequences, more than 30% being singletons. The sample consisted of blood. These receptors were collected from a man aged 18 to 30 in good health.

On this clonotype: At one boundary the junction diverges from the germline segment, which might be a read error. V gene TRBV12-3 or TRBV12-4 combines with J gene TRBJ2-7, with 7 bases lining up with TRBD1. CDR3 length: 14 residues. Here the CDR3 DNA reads TGTGCCAGCAGTCTCGCGACAGGGTCCTACGAGCAGGACTTC. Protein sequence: CASSLATGSYEQDF.

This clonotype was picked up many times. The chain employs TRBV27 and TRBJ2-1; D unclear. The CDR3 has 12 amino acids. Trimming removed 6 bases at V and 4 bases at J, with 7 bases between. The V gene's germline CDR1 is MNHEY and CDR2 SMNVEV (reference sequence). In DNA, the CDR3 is TGTGCCAGCAGGGTGGGTTACAATGAGCAGTTCTTC. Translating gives CASRVGYNEQFF.

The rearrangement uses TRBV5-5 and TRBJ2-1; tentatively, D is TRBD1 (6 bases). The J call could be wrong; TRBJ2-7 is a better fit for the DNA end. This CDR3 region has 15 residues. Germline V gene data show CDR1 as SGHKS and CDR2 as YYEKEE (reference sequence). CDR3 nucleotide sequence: TGTGCCAGCAGCAACGGACAGAGCTCCTACAATGAGCAGTACTTC. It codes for CASSNGQSSYNEQYF.

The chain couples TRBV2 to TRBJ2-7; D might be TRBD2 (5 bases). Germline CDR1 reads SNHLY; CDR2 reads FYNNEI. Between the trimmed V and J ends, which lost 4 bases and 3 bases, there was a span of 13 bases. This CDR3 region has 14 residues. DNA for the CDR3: TGTGCCAGCAGTGCTAGCCTTACTAACTACGAGCAGTACTTC. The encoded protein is CASSASLTNYEQYF.

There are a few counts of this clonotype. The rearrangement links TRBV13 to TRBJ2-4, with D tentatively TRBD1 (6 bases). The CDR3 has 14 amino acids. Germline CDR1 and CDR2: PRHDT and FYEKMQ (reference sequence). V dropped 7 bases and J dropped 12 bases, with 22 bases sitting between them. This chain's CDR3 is CASNLRGGADGQYF. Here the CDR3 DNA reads TGTGCCAGCAACCTCCGTGGGGGCGCTGATGGTCAGTACTTC.

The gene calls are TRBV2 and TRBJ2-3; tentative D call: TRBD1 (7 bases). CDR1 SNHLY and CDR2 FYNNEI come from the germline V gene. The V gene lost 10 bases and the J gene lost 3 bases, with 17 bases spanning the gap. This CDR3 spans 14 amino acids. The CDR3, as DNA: TGTGCCACTAGAGGAGGGGGCGCGACAGATACGCAGTATTTT. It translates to CATRGGGATDTQYF.

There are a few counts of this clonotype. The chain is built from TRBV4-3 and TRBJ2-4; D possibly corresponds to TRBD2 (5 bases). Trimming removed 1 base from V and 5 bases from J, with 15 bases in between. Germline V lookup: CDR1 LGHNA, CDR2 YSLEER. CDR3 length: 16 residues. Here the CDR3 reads CASSQAGLGSENIQYF. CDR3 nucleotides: TGCGCCAGCAGCCAAGCTGGGCTAGGGAGTGAAAACATTCAGTACTTC.

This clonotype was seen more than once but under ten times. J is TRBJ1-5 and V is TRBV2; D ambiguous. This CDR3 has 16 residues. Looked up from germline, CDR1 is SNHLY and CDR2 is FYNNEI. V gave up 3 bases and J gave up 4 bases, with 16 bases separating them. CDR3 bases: TGTGCCAGCAGTGAGGGCCCAAAAAGACTAAATCAGCCCCAGCATTTT. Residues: CASSEGPKRLNQPQHF.

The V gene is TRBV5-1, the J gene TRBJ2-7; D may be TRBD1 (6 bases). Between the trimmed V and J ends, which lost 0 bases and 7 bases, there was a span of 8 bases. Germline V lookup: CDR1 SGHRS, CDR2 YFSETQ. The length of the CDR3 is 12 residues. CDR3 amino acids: CASSLDREEQYF. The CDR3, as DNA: TGCGCCAGCAGCTTGGACAGGGAAGAGCAGTACTTC.

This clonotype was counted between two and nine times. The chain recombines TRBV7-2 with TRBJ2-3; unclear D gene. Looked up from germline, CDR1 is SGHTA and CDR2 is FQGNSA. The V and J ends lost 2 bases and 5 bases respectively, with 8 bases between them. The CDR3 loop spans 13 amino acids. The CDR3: CASSLFSGDTQYF. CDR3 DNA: TGTGCCAGCAGCTTATTTTCGGGAGATACGCAGTATTTT.

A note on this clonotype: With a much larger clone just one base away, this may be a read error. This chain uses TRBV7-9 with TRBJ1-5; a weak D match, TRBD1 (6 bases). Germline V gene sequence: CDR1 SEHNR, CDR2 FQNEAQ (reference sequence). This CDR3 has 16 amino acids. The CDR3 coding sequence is TGTGCCAGCAGCTCAGTTGGACAGTCTAGCAATCAGCCCCTGCATTTT. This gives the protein CASSSVGQSSNQPLHF.

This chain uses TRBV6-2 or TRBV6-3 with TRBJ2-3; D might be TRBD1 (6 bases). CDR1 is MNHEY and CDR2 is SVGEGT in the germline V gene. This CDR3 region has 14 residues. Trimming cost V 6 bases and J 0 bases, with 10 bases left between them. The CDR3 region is CASRWGRSTDTQYF. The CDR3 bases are TGTGCCAGCAGGTGGGGGCGAAGCACAGATACGCAGTATTTT.

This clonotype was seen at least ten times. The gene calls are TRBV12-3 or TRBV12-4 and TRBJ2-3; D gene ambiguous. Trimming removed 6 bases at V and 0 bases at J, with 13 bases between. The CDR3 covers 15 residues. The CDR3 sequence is CASSSNGLSTDTQYF. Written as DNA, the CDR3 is TGTGCCAGCAGCTCCAACGGTCTTAGCACAGATACGCAGTATTTT.

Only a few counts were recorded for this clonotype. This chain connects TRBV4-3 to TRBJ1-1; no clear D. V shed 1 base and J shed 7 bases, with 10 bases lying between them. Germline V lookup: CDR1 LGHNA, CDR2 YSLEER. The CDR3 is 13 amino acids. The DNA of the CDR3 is TGCGCCAGCAGCCAAGGGGTGTGGGTTGAAGCTTTCTTT. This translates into CASSQGVWVEAFF.

The CDR3 protein is CASSPTLTGGDTGELFF. DNA for the CDR3: TGCGCCAGCAGTCCCACTTTGACAGGCGGGGACACCGGGGAGCTGTTTTTT. This chain links TRBV5-1 with TRBJ2-2; D may match TRBD1 or TRBD2 (6 bases each). The V gene lost 5 bases and the J gene lost 3 bases, with 20 bases spanning the gap. The CDR3 consists of 17 residues. Germline CDR1 is SGHRS and CDR2 is YFSETQ.

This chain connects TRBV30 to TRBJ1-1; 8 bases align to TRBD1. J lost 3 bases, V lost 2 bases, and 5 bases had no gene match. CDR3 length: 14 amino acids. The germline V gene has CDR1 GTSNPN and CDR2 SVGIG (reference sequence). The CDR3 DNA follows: TGTGCCTGGAGTTTTGGACAGGGACACACTGAAGCTTTCTTT. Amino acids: CAWSFGQGHTEAFF.

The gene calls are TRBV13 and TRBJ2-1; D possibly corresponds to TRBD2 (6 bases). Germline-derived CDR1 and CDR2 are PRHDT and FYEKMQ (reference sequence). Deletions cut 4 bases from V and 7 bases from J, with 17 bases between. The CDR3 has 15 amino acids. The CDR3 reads CASSSGTGGANEQFF. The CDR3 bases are TGTGCCAGCAGCTCAGGGACTGGCGGGGCAAATGAGCAGTTCTTC. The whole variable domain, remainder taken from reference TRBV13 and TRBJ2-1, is AAGVIQSPRHLIKEKRETATLKCYPIPRHDTVYWYQQGPGQDPQFLISFYEKMQSDKGSIPDRFSAQQFSDYHSELNMSSLELGDSALYFCASSSGTGGANEQFFGPGTRLTVL.

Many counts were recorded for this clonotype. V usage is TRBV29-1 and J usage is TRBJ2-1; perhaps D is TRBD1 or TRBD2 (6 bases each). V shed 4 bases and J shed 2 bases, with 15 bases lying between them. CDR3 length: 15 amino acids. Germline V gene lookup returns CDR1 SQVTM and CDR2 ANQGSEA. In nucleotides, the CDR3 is TGCAGCGTTGGGGGGGCGGGGTTACCCTACAATGAGCAGTTCTTC. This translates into CSVGGAGLPYNEQFF.

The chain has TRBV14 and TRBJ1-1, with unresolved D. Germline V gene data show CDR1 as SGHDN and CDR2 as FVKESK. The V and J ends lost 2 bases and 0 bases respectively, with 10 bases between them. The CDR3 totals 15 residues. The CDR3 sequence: CASSQYRFMNTEAFF. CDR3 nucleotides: TGTGCCAGCAGCCAATACCGGTTCATGAACACTGAAGCTTTCTTT.

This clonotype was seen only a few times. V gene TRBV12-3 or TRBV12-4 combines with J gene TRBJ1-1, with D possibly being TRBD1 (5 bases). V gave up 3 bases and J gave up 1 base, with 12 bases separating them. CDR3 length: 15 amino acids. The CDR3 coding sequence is TGTGCCAGCAGTTTGGGTCCCGGGACGAACACTGAAGCTTTCTTT. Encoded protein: CASSLGPGTNTEAFF.

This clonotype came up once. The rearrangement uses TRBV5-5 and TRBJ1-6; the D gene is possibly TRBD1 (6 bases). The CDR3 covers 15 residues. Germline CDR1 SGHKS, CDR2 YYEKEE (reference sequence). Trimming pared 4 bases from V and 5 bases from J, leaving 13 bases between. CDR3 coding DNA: TGTGCCAGCAGCCTGCACGGGGGCAATAATTCACCCCTCCACTTT. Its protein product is CASSLHGGNNSPLHF.